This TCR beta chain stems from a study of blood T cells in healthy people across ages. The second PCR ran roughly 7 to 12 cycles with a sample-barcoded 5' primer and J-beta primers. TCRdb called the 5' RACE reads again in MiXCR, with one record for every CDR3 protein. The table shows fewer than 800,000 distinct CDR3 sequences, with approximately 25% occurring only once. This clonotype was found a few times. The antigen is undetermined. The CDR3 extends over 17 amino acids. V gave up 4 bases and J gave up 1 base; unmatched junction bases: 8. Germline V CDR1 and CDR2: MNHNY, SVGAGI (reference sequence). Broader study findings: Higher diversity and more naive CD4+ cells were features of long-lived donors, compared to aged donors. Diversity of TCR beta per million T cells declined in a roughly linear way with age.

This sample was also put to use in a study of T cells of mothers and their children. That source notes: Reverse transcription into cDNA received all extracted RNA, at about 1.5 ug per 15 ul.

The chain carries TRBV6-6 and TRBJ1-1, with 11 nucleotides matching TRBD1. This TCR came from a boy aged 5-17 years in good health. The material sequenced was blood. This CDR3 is CASSSRDRGYGNTEAFF. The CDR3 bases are TGTGCCAGCAGTTCCCGGGACAGGGGGTATGGGAACACTGAAGCTTTCTTT.